This T cell receptor beta chain comes out of a study of blood T cell repertoires in COVID-19. The wider study: Acute-phase and convalescent COVID-19 samples originated in the United States, Italy and Spain.

Generated by immunoSEQ multiplex PCR, the TCRdb table keeps only in-frame clones and is missing some. The table shows approximately 250,000 clones, with approximately 83% occurring only once. The CDR3 is 13 residues long. Trimming removed 5 bases from V and 11 bases from J; junction bases left unmatched: 11. Germline V gene lookup returns CDR1 SGHVS and CDR2 FQNEAQ. The specimen sequenced was peripheral blood. The sequence derives from a human donor in a cohort sampled during active COVID-19. The chain combines TRBV7-8 with TRBJ1-1, with TRBD1 matching over 7 bases. CDR3 DNA: TGTGCCAGCAGCCAGCCGTCGACAGGGACGGCTTTCTTT. It specifies CASSQPSTGTAFF.